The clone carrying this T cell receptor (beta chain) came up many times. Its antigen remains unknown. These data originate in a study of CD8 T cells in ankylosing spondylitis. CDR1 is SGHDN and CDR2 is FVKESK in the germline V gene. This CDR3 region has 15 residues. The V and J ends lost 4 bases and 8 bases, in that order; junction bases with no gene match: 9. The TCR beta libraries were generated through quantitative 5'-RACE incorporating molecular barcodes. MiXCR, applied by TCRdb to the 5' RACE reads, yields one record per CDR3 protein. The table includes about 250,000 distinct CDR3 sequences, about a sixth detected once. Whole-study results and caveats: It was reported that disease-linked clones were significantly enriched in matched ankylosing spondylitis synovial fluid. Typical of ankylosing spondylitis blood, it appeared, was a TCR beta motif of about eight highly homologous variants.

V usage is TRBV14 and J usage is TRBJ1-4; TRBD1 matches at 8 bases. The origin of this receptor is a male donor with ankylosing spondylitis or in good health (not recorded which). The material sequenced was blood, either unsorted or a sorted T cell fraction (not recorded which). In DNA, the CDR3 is TGTGCCAGCAGCCTGGGCGGACAGGGCGCGGAAAAACTGTTTTTT. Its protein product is CASSLGGQGAEKLFF.